These 25 T cell receptor beta chains share one sample of origin, sequenced in a study of blood T cell repertoires in COVID-19. Repertoires were generated with immunoSEQ multiplex PCR, while TCRdb's copy carries only in-frame clones and drops some. The sample contains some 110,000 clones, around 80% of which appear only once. Specimen: peripheral blood. Receptor source: a man aged 55-75 years with active or convalescent COVID-19.

This clone was counted only a few times. The chain couples TRBV7-9 to TRBJ2-7; 7 positions match TRBD1. After removal of 8 bases from V and 2 bases from J, the junction contained 6 bases not matched to a gene. This CDR3 is 13 amino acids long. From germline, CDR1 is SEHNR and CDR2 FQNEAQ (reference sequence). CDR3 DNA sequence: TGTGCCAGCGTACAGGGGTTACCCTACGAGCAGTACTTC. Its protein is CASVQGLPYEQYF.

The rearrangement links TRBV6-5 to TRBJ2-3, with 8 bases matching TRBD1. The CDR3 has 13 residues. The germline V gene encodes CDR1 MNHEY and CDR2 SVGAGI. With 7 bases clipped from V and 0 bases from J, the junction kept 0 bases outside the gene matches. This CDR3 reads CASNRGSTDTQYF. The CDR3 DNA is TGTGCCAGCAACAGGGGGAGCACAGATACGCAGTATTTT.

This clone was counted a single time. The DNA for the CDR3 is TGTGCCAGCAGCTTGGACAGGGGGCGGCACGAGCAGTACTTC. Protein product: CASSLDRGRHEQYF. The chain joins TRBV5-6 to TRBJ2-7; 9 bases are a match to TRBD1. Germline V gene sequence: CDR1 SGHDT, CDR2 YYEEEE. Trimming at V came to 0 bases and at J to 5 bases, leaving 3 bases not matched to a gene. This CDR3 has 14 amino acids. Based on the CDR3 plus reference TRBV5-6 and TRBJ2-7, the full variable domain is DAGVTQSPTHLIKTRGQQVTLRCSPKSGHDTVSWYQQALGQGPQFIFQYYEEEERQRGNFPDRFSGHQFPNYSSELNVNALLLGDSALYLCASSLDRGRHEQYFGPGTRLTVT.

This sequence joins TRBV11-2 and TRBJ2-1; weak D call: TRBD2 (6 bases). Looked up from germline, CDR1 is SGHAT and CDR2 is FQNNGV. The CDR3 has 15 residues. The V end was cut by 5 bases, the J end by 11 bases, with 22 bases between. The CDR3 region is CASSPLRRAGLKQFF. In DNA form, the CDR3 reads TGTGCCAGCAGCCCCCTTCGGAGGGCAGGGTTGAAGCAGTTCTTC.

This clone was detected once. The chain uses TRBV19 and TRBJ2-7; 7 positions match TRBD1. This CDR3 region has 16 residues. With 4 bases clipped from V and 1 base from J, the junction kept 10 bases outside the gene matches. Per the germline V gene, CDR1 is LNHDA and CDR2 is SQIVND (reference sequence). CDR3 in DNA: TGTGCCAGTAGTACTCTTCCAGCGACAGGGTCCTACGAGCAGTACTTC. Its translation is CASSTLPATGSYEQYF.

This clone was counted between two and nine times. The chain has TRBV19 and TRBJ2-6; a weak D match, TRBD1 (6 bases). This CDR3 is built from 18 residues. Germline CDR1 and CDR2: LNHDA and SQIVND (reference sequence). V was trimmed by 4 bases and J by 0 bases, leaving 16 bases between them. The CDR3 nucleotides are TGTGCCAGTAGTACTACAGGGATTACCTTCTCTGGGGCCAACGTCCTGACTTTC. Encoded protein: CASSTTGITFSGANVLTF.

The chain joins TRBV19 to TRBJ2-1; D is unclear. Germline CDR1 and CDR2: LNHDA and SQIVND (reference sequence). This CDR3 has 14 residues. Trimming took 3 bases from V and 6 from J, leaving 12 bases between them. The CDR3 is CASSIPVGLNEQFF. The CDR3 DNA sequence: TGTGCCAGTAGTATTCCAGTGGGCCTCAATGAGCAGTTCTTC.

This clone was seen a few times. The chain recombines TRBV29-1 with TRBJ2-1; TRBD2 might be the D (5 bases). V gave up 5 bases and J gave up 6 bases, with 17 bases separating them. This CDR3 contains 14 residues. Looked up from germline, CDR1 is SQVTM and CDR2 is ANQGSEA. The CDR3 loop reads CSVLLGPAGNEQFF. The DNA of the CDR3 is TGCAGCGTTTTACTGGGCCCCGCGGGCAATGAGCAGTTCTTC.

This clone was counted a single time. The V and J genes are TRBV13 and TRBJ1-6; 7 nucleotides match TRBD1. The CDR3 is 15 residues long. The germline V gene encodes CDR1 PRHDT and CDR2 FYEKMQ (reference sequence). Trimming removed 0 bases from V and 7 bases from J; junction bases left unmatched: 3. The CDR3 is CASSLGRGQNSPLHF. The CDR3 DNA reads TGTGCCAGCAGCTTAGGCCGGGGACAGAATTCACCCCTCCACTTT.

V is TRBV6-6 and J is TRBJ2-7; TRBD2 matches at 9 bases. Germline CDR1 reads MNHNY; CDR2 reads SVGAGI (reference sequence). The CDR3 has 13 residues. J gave up 5 bases and V 6 bases, and 5 bases lay outside the gene matches. This CDR3 reads CASRREGRNEQYF. The CDR3 bases are TGTGCCAGCAGGCGGGAGGGCCGTAACGAGCAGTACTTC.

In nucleotides, the CDR3 is TGTGCCAGCAGCTTATTCGCAGGGAAGGGCCAAGAGACCCAGTACTTC. Residues: CASSLFAGKGQETQYF. The chain recombines TRBV7-9 with TRBJ2-5, with D perhaps TRBD1 (5 bases). V lost 2 bases, J lost 1 base, and 14 bases lay in between. Germline-derived CDR1 and CDR2 are SEHNR and FQNEAQ (reference sequence). This CDR3 contains 16 residues.

V and J are TRBV3-1 (or the pseudogene TRBV3-2) and TRBJ1-6; D is ambiguous. CDR1 and CDR2 (germline): LGHDT, YNNKEL (reference sequence). Trimming took 4 bases from V and 5 from J, leaving 12 bases between them. The CDR3 is made up of 15 amino acids. In nucleotides, the CDR3 is TGTGCCAGCAGCCCCGCCGGGGATCATAATTCACCCCTCCACTTT. This sequence encodes CASSPAGDHNSPLHF.

The chain recombines TRBV3-1 (or the pseudogene TRBV3-2) with TRBJ2-2, with a possible D match to TRBD2 (5 bases). This CDR3 has 13 residues. The V and J ends lost 4 bases and 3 bases respectively, with 6 bases between them. In germline, CDR1 is LGHDT, CDR2 YNNKEL (reference sequence). CDR3 nucleotide sequence: TGTGCCAGCAGCCCGGGGTACACCGGGGAGCTGTTTTTT. This encodes CASSPGYTGELFF.

The chain has TRBV18 and TRBJ1-2, with D tentatively TRBD1 (5 bases). Germline V gene sequence: CDR1 KGHSH, CDR2 LQKENI. V lost 2 bases and J 4 bases, leaving 11 bases between the germline ends. This CDR3 has 14 amino acids. DNA of the CDR3: TGTGCCAGCTCACCATCGGGGGGGACCTATGGCTACACCTTC. Translated: CASSPSGGTYGYTF.

This chain's CDR3 is CSASHRGPTYEQYF. The CDR3 coding sequence is TGCAGCGCGTCCCACAGGGGCCCCACCTACGAGCAGTACTTC. The chain has TRBV29-1 and TRBJ2-7; 7 bases are shared with TRBD1. V dropped 7 bases and J dropped 2; count of bases not matched to a gene: 11. Germline CDR1 and CDR2: SQVTM and ANQGSEA. This CDR3 has 14 residues.

This clone has only a few counts. The chain is built from TRBV3-1 (or the pseudogene TRBV3-2) and TRBJ2-7; weak D call: TRBD2 (5 bases). Germline loops: CDR1 LGHDT, CDR2 YNNKEL (reference sequence). The CDR3 contains 13 residues. The germline V and J ends were trimmed by 5 bases and 6 bases, with 14 bases remaining between them. This CDR3 reads CASSYTLGAEQYF. CDR3 bases: TGTGCCAGCAGCTATACACTAGGCGCCGAGCAGTACTTC.

Of note for this clone: In the same sample, other DNA sequences code for this CDR3. The V call is TRBV15, the J call TRBJ2-1; 11 bases align to TRBD2. CDR1 LNHNV and CDR2 YYDKDF come from the germline V gene (reference sequence). This CDR3 comprises 16 residues. Trimming took 0 bases from V and 9 from J; bases not matched to a gene: 7. The CDR3: CATSRDLGLAGGEQFF. The CDR3 DNA is TGTGCCACCAGCAGAGATTTGGGTCTAGCGGGAGGTGAGCAGTTCTTC.

This clone was observed a handful of times. The J gene is TRBJ2-3, the V gene TRBV2, with TRBD2 identical over 9 bases. The CDR3 extends over 14 amino acids. Germline CDR1 and CDR2: SNHLY and FYNNEI. The V and J ends lost 6 bases and 2 bases, in that order; junction bases with no gene match: 3. The CDR3 here is CASRVAGATDTQYF. CDR3 DNA: TGTGCCAGCAGAGTAGCGGGGGCCACAGATACGCAGTATTTT.

The genes are TRBV28 and TRBJ1-1, with D possibly TRBD1 on 6 matching bases. The CDR3 covers 15 residues. V was trimmed by 5 bases and J by 0 bases, leaving 13 bases between them. Germline CDR1 MDHEN, CDR2 SYDVKM. CDR3 in amino acids: CASSRGAAMNTEAFF. The CDR3 DNA reads as TGTGCCAGCAGTCGGGGGGCGGCCATGAACACTGAAGCTTTCTTT. Looking up the rest from reference TRBV28 and TRBJ1-1 gives the full variable domain: DVKVTQSSRYLVKRTGEKVFLECVQDMDHENMFWYRQDPGLGLRLIYFSYDVKMKEKGDIPEGYSVSREKKERFSLILESASTNQTSMYLCASSRGAAMNTEAFFGQGTRLTVV.

The chain combines TRBV28 with TRBJ1-1; TRBD1 agrees at 9 bases. Germline CDR1 MDHEN, CDR2 SYDVKM. V trimming: 5 bases; J trimming: 11 bases; junction bases outside the gene matches: 6. This CDR3 spans 12 amino acids. The CDR3 here is CASSPGQGSAFF. For the CDR3, the DNA is TGTGCCAGCAGTCCCGGACAGGGGTCGGCTTTCTTT. The full variable domain, completed using reference TRBV28 and TRBJ1-1, is DVKVTQSSRYLVKRTGEKVFLECVQDMDHENMFWYRQDPGLGLRLIYFSYDVKMKEKGDIPEGYSVSREKKERFSLILESASTNQTSMYLCASSPGQGSAFFGQGTRLTVV.

A few counts support this clone. The chain has TRBV5-1 and TRBJ2-2; TRBD1 matches at 10 bases. CDR1 is SGHRS and CDR2 is YFSETQ in the germline V gene. V lost 4 bases, J lost 5 bases, and 5 bases stayed unmatched. This CDR3 has 15 amino acids. The CDR3 is CASSTGQGGTGELFF. The CDR3 nucleotides read TGCGCCAGCAGCACCGGACAGGGGGGGACCGGGGAGCTGTTTTTT.

The chain combines TRBV7-9 with TRBJ1-3, with D maybe TRBD1 (6 bases). V was pared by 4 bases and J by 0 bases, with 19 bases between. This CDR3 contains 18 residues. CDR1 is SEHNR and CDR2 is FQNEAQ in the germline V gene (reference sequence). The CDR3 nucleotides are TGTGCCAGCAGCTGGAGAGGGGGTACAGGGCACTCTGGAAACACCATATATTTT. This translates into CASSWRGGTGHSGNTIYF.

The J gene is TRBJ1-6, the V gene TRBV28, with a tentative D call TRBD1 (5 bases). Trimming pared 8 bases from V and 0 bases from J, leaving 11 bases between. CDR1 and CDR2 from the germline V gene are MDHEN and SYDVKM. The CDR3 is 15 residues long. CDR3 sequence: CASGAGSSYNSPLHF. In DNA form, the CDR3 reads TGTGCCAGCGGGGCTGGCAGCTCCTATAATTCACCCCTCCACTTT.

The genes are TRBV27 and TRBJ2-7; 8 nucleotides align to TRBD2. CDR1 and CDR2 (germline): MNHEY, SMNVEV (reference sequence). This CDR3 is 14 amino acids long. V shed 6 bases and J 3 bases; nucleotides not matched to a gene: 7. CDR3 coding DNA: TGTGCCAGCAGGAGCGGCGCGGGAGGCTACGAGCAGTACTTC. Its translation: CASRSGAGGYEQYF.

The sample holds many counts of this clone. The chain is built from TRBV2 and TRBJ2-5, with 12 bases fitting TRBD2. The CDR3 contains 16 residues. After removal of 4 bases from V and 2 bases from J, the junction contained 5 bases not matched to a gene. CDR1 is SNHLY, CDR2 FYNNEI, per germline. In DNA form, the CDR3 reads TGTGCCAGCAGTGGGACTAGCGGGACGCTACAAGAGACCCAGTACTTC. Its protein is CASSGTSGTLQETQYF.